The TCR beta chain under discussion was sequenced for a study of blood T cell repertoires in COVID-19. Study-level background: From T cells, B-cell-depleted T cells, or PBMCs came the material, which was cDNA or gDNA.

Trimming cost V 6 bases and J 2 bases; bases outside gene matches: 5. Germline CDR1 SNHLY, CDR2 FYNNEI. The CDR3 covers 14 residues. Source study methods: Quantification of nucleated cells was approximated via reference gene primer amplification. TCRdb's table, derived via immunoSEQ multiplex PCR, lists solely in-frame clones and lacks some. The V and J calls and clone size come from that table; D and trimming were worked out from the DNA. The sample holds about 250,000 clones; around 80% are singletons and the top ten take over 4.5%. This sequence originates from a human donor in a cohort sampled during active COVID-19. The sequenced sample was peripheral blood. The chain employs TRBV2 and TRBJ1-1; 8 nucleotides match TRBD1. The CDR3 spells CASRAGQANTEAFF. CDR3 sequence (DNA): TGTGCCAGCAGAGCGGGACAGGCAAACACTGAAGCTTTCTTT.